Below are 8 T cell receptor beta chains sequenced from a single sample in a study of blood T cell repertoires in COVID-19. The table came from immunoSEQ multiplex PCR; TCRdb's copy has only in-frame clones and leaves some out. This table has about 210,000 clones, about 83% appearing once. The source material was peripheral blood. The receptors originated from a woman between 50 and 59 years old with active or convalescent COVID-19.

The gene calls are TRBV3-1 (or the pseudogene TRBV3-2) and TRBJ1-5, with D perhaps matching TRBD1 (6 bases). Germline V lookup: CDR1 LGHDT, CDR2 YNNKEL (reference sequence). Trimming took off 2 bases at V and 7 bases at J, with 15 bases between the two ends. There are 15 residues in the CDR3. The CDR3 coding sequence is TGTGCCAGCAGCCAAAACAGGGTAAGCCGCCAGCCCCAGCATTTT. Its translation: CASSQNRVSRQPQHF.

The rearrangement joins TRBV7-6 to TRBJ2-7, with TRBD2 matching 12 bases. Germline CDR1 reads SGHVS; CDR2 reads FNYEAQ. The V and J ends lost 3 bases and 3 bases, in that order; junction bases with no gene match: 3. The CDR3 is 15 residues long. In DNA, the CDR3 is TGTGCCAGCAGCTTGACTAGCGGGGGACACTACGAGCAGTACGTC. It codes for CASSLTSGGHYEQYV.

The chain links TRBV5-1 to TRBJ1-5, with TRBD1 matching 7 bases. J lost 3 bases, V lost 1 base, and 4 bases had no gene match. Germline CDR1 is SGHRS and CDR2 is YFSETQ. CDR3 length equals 15 residues. CDR3 loop: CASSLQGTVNQPQHF. CDR3 nucleotides: TGCGCCAGCAGCTTGCAGGGGACAGTCAATCAGCCCCAGCATTTT.

The V and J genes are TRBV9 and TRBJ2-7; TRBD2 aligns across 9 bases. J lost 3 bases, V lost 0 bases, and 4 bases had no gene match. This CDR3 comprises 15 residues. Per the germline V gene, CDR1 is SGDLS and CDR2 is YYNGEE. The CDR3 nucleotides read TGTGCCAGCAGCGTAGGACTAGCGGACCTCTACGAGCAGTACTTC. Amino acid sequence: CASSVGLADLYEQYF.

The rearrangement uses TRBV28 and TRBJ1-6; TRBD1 might be the D (5 bases). V lost 6 bases and J lost 9, with 12 bases in between. The germline V gene encodes CDR1 MDHEN and CDR2 SYDVKM. The CDR3 has 13 residues. The CDR3, as DNA: TGTGCCAGCAGGTTGAATCAGGGTTCACCCCTCCACTTT. Its protein is CASRLNQGSPLHF. The complete variable domain, with remaining parts taken from reference TRBV28 and TRBJ1-6, reads DVKVTQSSRYLVKRTGEKVFLECVQDMDHENMFWYRQDPGLGLRLIYFSYDVKMKEKGDIPEGYSVSREKKERFSLILESASTNQTSMYLCASRLNQGSPLHFGNGTRLTVT.

The rearrangement uses TRBV6-5 and TRBJ2-5; perhaps TRBD2 as D (5 bases). The CDR3 runs 13 residues. V was pared by 5 bases and J by 2 bases, with 9 bases between. Germline CDR1 is MNHEY and CDR2 is SVGAGI. Here the CDR3 reads CASSRGLQETQYF. Written as DNA, the CDR3 is TGTGCCAGCAGTCGAGGACTTCAAGAGACCCAGTACTTC.

The chain combines TRBV27 with TRBJ2-7; D is possibly TRBD2 (5 bases). This CDR3 is built from 16 residues. The germline V gene encodes CDR1 MNHEY and CDR2 SMNVEV (reference sequence). Trimming stripped 6 bases from V and 2 bases from J, with 20 bases between. CDR3 DNA: TGTGCCAGCAGCGCGGCCCCGGGGATTAAAACCTACGAGCAGTACTTC. Residues: CASSAAPGIKTYEQYF.

This clone was seen a single time. The chain links TRBV7-2 to TRBJ1-5; D possibly corresponds to TRBD1 (6 bases). Trimming removed 0 bases at V and 3 bases at J, with 12 bases between. CDR3 length: 16 amino acids. The germline V gene has CDR1 SGHTA and CDR2 FQGNSA. The CDR3 loop is CASSLAQQGLNQPQHF. The CDR3 nucleotides read TGTGCCAGCAGCTTAGCTCAACAGGGCCTCAATCAGCCCCAGCATTTT.